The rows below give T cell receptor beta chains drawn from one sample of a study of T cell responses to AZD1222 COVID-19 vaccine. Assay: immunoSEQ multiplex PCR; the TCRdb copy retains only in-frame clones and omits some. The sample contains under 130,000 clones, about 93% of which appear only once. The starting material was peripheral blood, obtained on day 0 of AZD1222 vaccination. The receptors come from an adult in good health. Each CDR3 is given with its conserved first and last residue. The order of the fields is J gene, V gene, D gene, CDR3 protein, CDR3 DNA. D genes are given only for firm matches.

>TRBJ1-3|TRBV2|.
CASRGTEIGNTIYF
TGTGCCAGCAGGGGCACGGAAATTGGAAACACCATATATTTT
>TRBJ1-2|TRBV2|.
CASSYRQEGSYTF
TGTGCCAGCAGCTATAGACAGGAAGGGAGCTACACCTTC
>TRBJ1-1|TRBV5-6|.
CASSLTGGNTEAFF
TGTGCCAGCAGCCTGACGGGGGGGAACACTGAAGCTTTCTTT
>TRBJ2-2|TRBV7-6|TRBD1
CASSSSRVTGTNTGELFF
TGTGCCAGCAGCTCATCGAGGGTGACAGGGACGAACACCGGGGAGCTGTTTTTT
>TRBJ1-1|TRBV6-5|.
CASSPHRGEAFF
TGTGCCAGCAGTCCCCACCGGGGGGAAGCTTTCTTT
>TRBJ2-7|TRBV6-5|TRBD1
CASSRGRDRAGEQYF
TGTGCCAGCAGTCGGGGAAGGGACAGGGCGGGAGAGCAGTACTTC
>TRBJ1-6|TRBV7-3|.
CASSFGVNSPLHF
TGTGCCAGCAGCTTTGGCGTAAATTCACCCCTCCACTTT
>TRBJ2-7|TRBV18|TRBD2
CASSPFIMREGYEQYF
TGTGCCAGCTCACCCTTTATAATGCGGGAGGGCTACGAGCAGTACTTC
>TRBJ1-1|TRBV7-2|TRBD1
CASSFRQGQGTEAFF
TGTGCCAGCAGCTTTCGACAGGGTCAAGGCACTGAAGCTTTCTTT
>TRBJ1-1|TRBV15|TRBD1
CATSRDRPWTGANTEAFF
TGTGCCACCAGCAGAGATCGTCCATGGACAGGGGCGAACACTGAAGCTTTCTTT
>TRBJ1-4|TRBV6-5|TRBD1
CASNRGQGGEKLFF
TGTGCCAGCAACAGGGGACAGGGTGGAGAAAAACTGTTTTTT
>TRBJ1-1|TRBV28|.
CASSHVPETVNTEAFF
TGTGCCAGCAGCCACGTCCCTGAGACAGTGAACACTGAAGCTTTCTTT
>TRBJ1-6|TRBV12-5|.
CASGLGLRRDNSPLHF
TGTGCTAGTGGTTTGGGGCTGAGGCGGGATAATTCACCCCTCCACTTT
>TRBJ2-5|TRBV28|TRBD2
CASSSDVAGYQETQYF
TGTGCCAGCAGTTCGGACGTAGCGGGGTACCAAGAGACCCAGTACTTC
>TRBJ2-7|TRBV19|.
CASSESVASYEQYF
TGTGCCAGTAGTGAGTCAGTAGCTTCCTACGAGCAGTACTTC
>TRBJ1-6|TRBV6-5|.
CASGFRDSYNSPLHF
TGTGCCAGCGGCTTCCGGGATTCCTATAATTCACCCCTCCACTTT